The present TCR beta chain was sequenced within a study of control samples from healthy donors and cancer patients. The CDR3 covers 15 residues. Data came from immunoSEQ multiplex PCR; TCRdb stores just in-frame clones and leaves some out. The data contain under 85,000 clones, 93% of them singletons. The chain is built from TRBV21-1 and TRBJ2-1; the table's D gene call, TRBD2, was not cross checked with the DNA. TRBV21-1 is noted as a pseudogene. Sequencing input: PBMCs. The receptor was derived from a middle-aged woman with lung cancer. CDR3 DNA sequence: TGTGCCAGCAGCCCCCGGGATCCACTTGGAAATGAGCAGTTCTTC. Translated: CASSPRDPLGNEQFF.